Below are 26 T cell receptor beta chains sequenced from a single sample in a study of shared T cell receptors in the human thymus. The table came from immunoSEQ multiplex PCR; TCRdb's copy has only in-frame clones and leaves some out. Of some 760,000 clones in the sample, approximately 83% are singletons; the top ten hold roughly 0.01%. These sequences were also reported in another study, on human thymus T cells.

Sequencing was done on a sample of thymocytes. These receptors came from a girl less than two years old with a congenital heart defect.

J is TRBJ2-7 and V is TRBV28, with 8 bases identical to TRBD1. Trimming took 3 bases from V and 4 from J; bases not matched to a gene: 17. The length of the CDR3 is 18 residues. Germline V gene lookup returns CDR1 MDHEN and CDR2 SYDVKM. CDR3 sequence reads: CASSFENWTGLVWYEQYF. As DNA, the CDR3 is TGTGCCAGCAGTTTCGAAAATTGGACAGGGCTCGTCTGGTACGAGCAGTACTTC.

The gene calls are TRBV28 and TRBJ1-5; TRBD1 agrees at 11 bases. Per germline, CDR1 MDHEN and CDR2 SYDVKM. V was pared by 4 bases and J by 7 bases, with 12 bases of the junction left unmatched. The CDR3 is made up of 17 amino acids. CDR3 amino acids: CASSSNSGTGGGQPQHF. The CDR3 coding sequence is TGTGCCAGCAGTTCGAACTCCGGGACAGGGGGAGGACAGCCCCAGCATTTT.

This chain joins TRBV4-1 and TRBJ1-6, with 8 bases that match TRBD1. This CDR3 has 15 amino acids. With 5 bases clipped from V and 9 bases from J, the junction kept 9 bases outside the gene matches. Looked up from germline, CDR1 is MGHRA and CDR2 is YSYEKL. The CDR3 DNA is TGCGCCAGCAGCGACCCGGGGGGACAGGCTTCACCCCTCCACTTT. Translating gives CASSDPGGQASPLHF.

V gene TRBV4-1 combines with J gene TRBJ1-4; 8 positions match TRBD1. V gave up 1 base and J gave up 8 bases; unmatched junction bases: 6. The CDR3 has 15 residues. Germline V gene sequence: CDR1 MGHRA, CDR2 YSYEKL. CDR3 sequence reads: CASSQGGRGREKLFF. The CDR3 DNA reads TGCGCCAGCAGCCAAGGGGGCAGGGGGCGAGAAAAACTGTTTTTT.

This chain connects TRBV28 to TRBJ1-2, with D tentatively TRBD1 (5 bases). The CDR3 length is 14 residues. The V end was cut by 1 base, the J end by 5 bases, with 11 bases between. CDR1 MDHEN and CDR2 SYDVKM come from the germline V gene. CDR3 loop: CASSLYGGDYGYTF. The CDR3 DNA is TGTGCCAGCAGTTTATACGGGGGTGATTATGGCTACACCTTC.

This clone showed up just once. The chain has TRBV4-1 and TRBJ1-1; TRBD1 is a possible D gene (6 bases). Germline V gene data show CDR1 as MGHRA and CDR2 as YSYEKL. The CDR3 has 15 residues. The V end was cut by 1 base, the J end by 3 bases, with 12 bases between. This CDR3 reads CASSQGNRADTEAFF. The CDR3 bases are TGCGCCAGCAGCCAAGGAAACAGGGCGGACACTGAAGCTTTCTTT.

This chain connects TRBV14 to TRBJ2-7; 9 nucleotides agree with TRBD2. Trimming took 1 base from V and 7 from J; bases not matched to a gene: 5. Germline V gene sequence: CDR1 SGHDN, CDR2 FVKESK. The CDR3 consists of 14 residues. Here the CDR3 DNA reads TGTGCCAGCAGCCAAGTTCGGCGGGGGGGAGAGCAGTACTTC. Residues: CASSQVRRGGEQYF.

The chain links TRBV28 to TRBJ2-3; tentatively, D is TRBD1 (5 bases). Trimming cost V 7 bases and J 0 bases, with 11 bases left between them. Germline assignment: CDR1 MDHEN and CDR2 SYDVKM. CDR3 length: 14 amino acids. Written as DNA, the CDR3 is TGTGCCAGCAACCGGTACAGGAGCACAGATACGCAGTATTTT. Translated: CASNRYRSTDTQYF.

CDR3 bases: TGCGCCAGCAGCCCCGGTGAGGCGGGAGATACGCAGTATTTT. Protein sequence: CASSPGEAGDTQYF. This chain joins TRBV5-1 and TRBJ2-3, with D maybe TRBD2 (5 bases). With 4 bases removed from V and 5 bases from J, the gap between germline ends came to 14 bases. This CDR3 comprises 14 residues. Germline V gene data show CDR1 as SGHRS and CDR2 as YFSETQ.

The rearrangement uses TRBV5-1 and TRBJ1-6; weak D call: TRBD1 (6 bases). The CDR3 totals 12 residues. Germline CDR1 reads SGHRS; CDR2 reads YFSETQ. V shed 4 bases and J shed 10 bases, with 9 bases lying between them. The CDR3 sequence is CASSVQGSPLHF. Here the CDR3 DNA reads TGCGCCAGCAGCGTGCAGGGGTCACCCCTCCACTTT.

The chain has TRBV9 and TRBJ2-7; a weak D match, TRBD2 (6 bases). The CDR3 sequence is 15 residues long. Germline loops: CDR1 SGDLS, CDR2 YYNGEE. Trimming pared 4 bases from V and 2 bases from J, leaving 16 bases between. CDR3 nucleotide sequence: TGTGCCAGCAGCATAACGGGACTCCCGACCTACGAGCAGTACTTC. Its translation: CASSITGLPTYEQYF.

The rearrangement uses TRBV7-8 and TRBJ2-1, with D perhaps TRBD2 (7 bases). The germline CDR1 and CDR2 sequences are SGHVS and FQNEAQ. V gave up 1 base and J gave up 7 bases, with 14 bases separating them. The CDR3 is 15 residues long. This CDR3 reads CASSLGLRGRNEQFF. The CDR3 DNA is TGTGCCAGCAGCTTAGGGTTGCGGGGGCGAAATGAGCAGTTCTTC.

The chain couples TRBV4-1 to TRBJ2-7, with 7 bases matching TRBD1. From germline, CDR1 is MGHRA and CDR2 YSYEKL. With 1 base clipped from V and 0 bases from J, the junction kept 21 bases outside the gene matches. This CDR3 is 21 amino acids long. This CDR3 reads CASSQAPRSRVDRDDSYEQYF. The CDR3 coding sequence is TGCGCCAGCAGCCAAGCCCCAAGATCGCGGGTCGACAGGGATGACTCCTACGAGCAGTACTTC.

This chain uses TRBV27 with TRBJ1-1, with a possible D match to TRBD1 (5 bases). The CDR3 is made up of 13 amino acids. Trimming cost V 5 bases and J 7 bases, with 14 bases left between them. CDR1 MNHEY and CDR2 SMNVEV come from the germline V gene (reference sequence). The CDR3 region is CASSQTGGGEAFF. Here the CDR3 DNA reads TGTGCCAGCAGTCAAACGGGGGGGGGTGAAGCTTTCTTT.

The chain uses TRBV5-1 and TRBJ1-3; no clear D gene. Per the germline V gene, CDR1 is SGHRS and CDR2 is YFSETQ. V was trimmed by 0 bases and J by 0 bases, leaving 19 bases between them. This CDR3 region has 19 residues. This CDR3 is CASSLEGVAQPFSGNTIYF. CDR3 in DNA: TGCGCCAGCAGCTTGGAAGGAGTGGCTCAACCCTTCTCTGGAAACACCATATATTTT.

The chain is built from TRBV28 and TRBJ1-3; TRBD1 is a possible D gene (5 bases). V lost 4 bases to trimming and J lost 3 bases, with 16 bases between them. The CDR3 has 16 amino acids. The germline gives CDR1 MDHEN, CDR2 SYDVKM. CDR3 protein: CASSYIQGLGGNTIYF. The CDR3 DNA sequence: TGTGCCAGCAGTTACATTCAGGGCTTGGGTGGAAACACCATATATTTT. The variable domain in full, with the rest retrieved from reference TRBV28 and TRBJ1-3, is DVKVTQSSRYLVKRTGEKVFLECVQDMDHENMFWYRQDPGLGLRLIYFSYDVKMKEKGDIPEGYSVSREKKERFSLILESASTNQTSMYLCASSYIQGLGGNTIYFGEGSWLTVV.

For the CDR3, the DNA is TGCGCCAGCAGTGAGGGGCCTCGGGACAAAAACACAGATACGCAGTATTTT. Encoded protein: CASSEGPRDKNTDTQYF. This sequence joins TRBV10-1 and TRBJ2-3, with D maybe TRBD1 (6 bases). This CDR3 is 17 amino acids long. The germline CDR1 and CDR2 sequences are WNHNN and SYGVQD (reference sequence). V lost 2 bases and J 2 bases, leaving 17 bases between the germline ends.

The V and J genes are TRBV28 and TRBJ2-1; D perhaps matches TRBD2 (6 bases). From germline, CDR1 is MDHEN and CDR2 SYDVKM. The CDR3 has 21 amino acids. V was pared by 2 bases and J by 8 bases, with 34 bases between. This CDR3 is CASSLIGLGTGVDFGGDEQFF. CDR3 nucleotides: TGTGCCAGCAGTTTAATAGGGTTGGGGACGGGGGTTGATTTCGGCGGAGATGAGCAGTTCTTC.

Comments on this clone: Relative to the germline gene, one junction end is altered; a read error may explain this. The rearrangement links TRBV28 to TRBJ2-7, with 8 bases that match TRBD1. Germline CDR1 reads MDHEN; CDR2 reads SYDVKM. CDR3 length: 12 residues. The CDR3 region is CASSRDRGWVFF. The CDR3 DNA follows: TGTGCCAGCAGCCGAGACAGGGGCTGGGTTTTCTTC.

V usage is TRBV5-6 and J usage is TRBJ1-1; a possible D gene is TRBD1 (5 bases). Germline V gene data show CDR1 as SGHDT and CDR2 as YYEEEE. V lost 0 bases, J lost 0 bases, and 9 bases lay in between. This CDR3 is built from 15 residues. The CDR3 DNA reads TGTGCCAGCAGCTTGGGGGGCCAGATGAACACTGAAGCTTTCTTT. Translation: CASSLGGQMNTEAFF.

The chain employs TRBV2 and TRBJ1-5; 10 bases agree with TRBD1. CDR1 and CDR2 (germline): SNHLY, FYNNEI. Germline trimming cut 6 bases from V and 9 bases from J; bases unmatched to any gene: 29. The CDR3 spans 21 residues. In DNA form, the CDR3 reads TGTGCCAGCAGCAAACTGGGCGTTCAGGCCCAGGGACAGGGGCCCAAGGTGCCCCAGCATTTT. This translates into CASSKLGVQAQGQGPKVPQHF. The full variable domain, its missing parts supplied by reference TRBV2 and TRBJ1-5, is EPEVTQTPSHQVTQMGQEVILRCVPISNHLYFYWYRQILGQKVEFLVSFYNNEISEKSEIFDDQFSVERPDGSNFTLKIRSTKLEDSAMYFCASSKLGVQAQGQGPKVPQHFGDGTRLSIL.

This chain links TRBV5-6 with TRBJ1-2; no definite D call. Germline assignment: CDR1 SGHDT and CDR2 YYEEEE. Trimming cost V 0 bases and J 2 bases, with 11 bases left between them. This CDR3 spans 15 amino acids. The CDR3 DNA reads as TGTGCCAGCAGCTTGGGAGCACGAGTAAACTATGGCTACACCTTC. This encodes CASSLGARVNYGYTF.

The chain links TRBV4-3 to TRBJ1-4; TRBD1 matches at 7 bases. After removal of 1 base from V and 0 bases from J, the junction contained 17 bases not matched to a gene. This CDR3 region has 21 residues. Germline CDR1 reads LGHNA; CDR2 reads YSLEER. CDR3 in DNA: TGCGCCAGCAGCCAAGGGGTGTTTGACAGGGTTGTGGAAGCAACTAATGAAAAACTGTTTTTT. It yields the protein CASSQGVFDRVVEATNEKLFF.

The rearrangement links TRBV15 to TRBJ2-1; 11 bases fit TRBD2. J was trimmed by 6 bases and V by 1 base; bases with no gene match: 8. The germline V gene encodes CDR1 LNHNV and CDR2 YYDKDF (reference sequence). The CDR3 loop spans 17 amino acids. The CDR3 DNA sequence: TGTGCCACCAGCAGAGTCCCTTCGGGGACTAGCGGCAATGAGCAGTTCTTC. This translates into CATSRVPSGTSGNEQFF.

The CDR3 nucleotides read TGCGCCAGCAGCTTGAACAGTGTCCCGGCTTTCTTT. This codes for CASSLNSVPAFF. The chain carries TRBV5-1 and TRBJ1-1; D gene ambiguous. The germline V gene has CDR1 SGHRS and CDR2 YFSETQ. This CDR3 has 12 residues. The ends were cut back, 1 base at V and 11 bases at J, with 12 bases in the middle.

The CDR3 reads CASSVGSQGWTGGDYNEQFF. The CDR3 nucleotides read TGTGCCAGCAGCGTAGGGTCCCAGGGGTGGACAGGGGGTGACTACAATGAGCAGTTCTTC. The chain employs TRBV9 and TRBJ2-1, with TRBD1 matching over 10 bases. This CDR3 contains 20 residues. J gave up 3 bases and V 0 bases, and 15 bases lay outside the gene matches. The germline V gene has CDR1 SGDLS and CDR2 YYNGEE.